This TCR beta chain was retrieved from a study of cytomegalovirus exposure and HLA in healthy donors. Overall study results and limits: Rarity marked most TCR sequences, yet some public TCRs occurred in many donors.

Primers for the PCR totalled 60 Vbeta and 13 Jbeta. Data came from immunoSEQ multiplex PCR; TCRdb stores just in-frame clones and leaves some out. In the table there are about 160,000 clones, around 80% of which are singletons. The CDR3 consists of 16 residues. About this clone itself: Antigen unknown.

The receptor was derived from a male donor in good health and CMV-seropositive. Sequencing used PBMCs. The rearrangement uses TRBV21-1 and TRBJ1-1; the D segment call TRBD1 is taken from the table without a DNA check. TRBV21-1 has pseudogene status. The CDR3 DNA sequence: TGTGCCAGCACCTTCAACCGGACAGGGAAGGAATCTGAAGCTTTCTTT. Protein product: CASTFNRTGKESEAFF.